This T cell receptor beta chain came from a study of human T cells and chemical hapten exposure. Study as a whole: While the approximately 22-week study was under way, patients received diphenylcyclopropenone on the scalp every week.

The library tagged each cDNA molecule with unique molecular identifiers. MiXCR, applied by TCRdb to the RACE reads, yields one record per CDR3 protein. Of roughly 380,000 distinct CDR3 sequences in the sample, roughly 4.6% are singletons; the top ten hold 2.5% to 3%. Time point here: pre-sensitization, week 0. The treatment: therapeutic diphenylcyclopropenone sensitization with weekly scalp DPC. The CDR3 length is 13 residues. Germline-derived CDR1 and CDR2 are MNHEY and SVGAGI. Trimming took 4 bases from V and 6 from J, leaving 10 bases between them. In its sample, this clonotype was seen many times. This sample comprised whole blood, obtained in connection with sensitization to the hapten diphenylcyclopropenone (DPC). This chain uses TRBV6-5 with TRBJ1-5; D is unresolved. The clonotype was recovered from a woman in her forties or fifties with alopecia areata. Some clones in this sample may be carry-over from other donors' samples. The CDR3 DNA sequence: TGTGCCAGCAGTTCTTTGAGTAGTCAGCCCCAGCATTTT. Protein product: CASSSLSSQPQHF.